Listed below are T cell receptor beta chains from one sample, sequenced in a study of T cell repertoires in cytomegalovirus infection. TCRdb re-called the reads through MiXCR, storing one row per CDR3 protein. The profile shows around 78,000 distinct CDR3 sequences, about 24% of them singletons. Antigens for these TCRs are unknown. Sequences were derived from CD8+ T cells from cultured PBMCs, sampled from culture after CMV antigen stimulation. The source of these receptors is a human donor in good health (CMV status not recorded). Some clones in this sample may be carry-over from other donors' samples. Both conserved end residues are part of each CDR3.

>TRBJ2-5|TRBV2
CASSGAEKKQETQYF
>TRBJ2-3|TRBV11-3
CASSPGLASFTDMQYF
>TRBJ2-1|TRBV14
CASSQGPGQGYNEQFF
>TRBJ1-4|TRBV20-1
CSARIGDRATDEKLFF
>TRBJ2-5|TRBV5-1
CASSKGSGTQYF
>TRBJ2-1|TRBV9
CASSVSGRASSYNEQFF
>TRBJ1-2|TRBV4-3
CASSPEMTGSFYGYTF
>TRBJ1-5|TRBV15
CATRYDRGGQPQHF
>TRBJ2-7|TRBV6-2/TRBV6-3
CASSYSGGPYEQYF
>TRBJ2-7|TRBV12-5
CASGFPSHYEQYF
>TRBJ1-2|TRBV19
CASSARVPGQTLLNYGYTF
>TRBJ2-1|TRBV29-1
CSVEEVQDEQFF
>TRBJ1-2|TRBV2
CANAGQGISNYGYTF
>TRBJ2-1|TRBV27
CASSSGNEQFF
>TRBJ2-7|TRBV27
CASSLRSSGGGGEQYF
>TRBJ2-2|TRBV6-5
CASKEGAAGELFF
>TRBJ2-3|TRBV12-3/TRBV12-4
CASSEASGDTDTQYF
>TRBJ1-2|TRBV7-2
CASSPGLNYGYTF
>TRBJ2-7|TRBV20-1
CSARAPVDLPYEQYF
>TRBJ2-2|TRBV7-2
CASSLFGGGIANTGELFF
>TRBJ2-5|TRBV20-1
CSARDFAEIVQETQYF
>TRBJ1-1|TRBV5-5
CASSFSGEAFF
>TRBJ1-6|TRBV2
CASAFRDRIPKSSPLHF
>TRBJ2-3|TRBV13
CASSSGQGGVRVADTQYF
>TRBJ1-2|TRBV7-3
CASSPRPATYGYTF
>TRBJ1-2|TRBV19
CASSMNEGTGEYGYTF
>TRBJ2-3|TRBV7-3
CASSAGTTDTQYF